This TCR beta chain was observed in a study of blood T cell repertoires in COVID-19 (dated by TCRdb to about 2020). Describing the broader study: Samples from collaborators originated in the United States, Italy and Spain and spanned both the acute and convalescent phases of COVID-19. HLA class I and class II types, where available, came from metadata supplied by the sample provider rather than from assay-based typing. Subjects who had been exposed to COVID-19, were actively infected with it, or had recovered from it provided the deeply sampled blood TCRbeta repertoires that made up the dataset. A freely available public database, intended as a resource for researchers studying the immune response to SARS-CoV-2, is where the repertoires were released. The prospective study material was composed of cDNA or gDNA derived from T cells, B-cell-depleted T cells, or PBMCs. Samples were obtained from the ongoing ImmuneRACE study (first 160 participants) and from some 1,300 subjects provided by 6 global collaborators. Sample metadata almost always included a de-identified subject ID, COVID-19 status, age in years and sex. Overall study results and their limits: The quantity of clinical and demographic metadata differed by source and by participant and was supplied without curation.

Each collaborating institution followed its own protocols to collect whole blood in K2EDTA tubes. Collaborator samples were shipped for TCRbeta analysis as frozen whole blood, isolated PBMCs, or DNA extracted from either sample type. Notes on this clone: Its antigen is currently not known. No base qualities exist here, and no much larger clone lies one base off it.

TCRbeta CDR3 regions were amplified from genomic DNA by means of the immunoSEQ Assay, a bias-controlled multiplex PCR. As for the original processing: Nucleated cell counts per sample were estimated from amplification of reference gene primers within the assay. To quantify the absolute abundance of each unique TCRbeta CDR3 rearrangement, sequence reads were collapsed and filtered. For each sample, productive Simpson clonality was calculated by taking the square root of Simpson's diversity index across productive rearrangements. Imported from immuneACCESS, the table was reduced by TCRdb to in-frame sequences with V and J called. These copies leave out some clones; in studies compared against another copy, an unresolved V gene accounts for under half, and the cause of the remainder is not known. The D gene and trimming were derived from the DNA, and the V and J assignments and clone size from that table. This sample gives roughly 150,000 clones in total; 75% to 85% of them show up just once. Over 0.5% of the sample goes to the ten largest clones.

From the germline V gene (reference sequence), CDR1 is MNHNY and CDR2 is SVGAGI. Inclusive of the bounding cysteine and phenylalanine, the CDR3 is 16 residues long. Only the CDR3 portion is preserved as DNA: 48 bases, with reading frame beginning at the first base. For this chain, trimming is 5 bases at the V end and 5 bases at the J end, and the number of junction bases without a gene match is 11. Sequenced: peripheral blood. Recombination joined TRBV6-6 with TRBJ1-2; the central 10 bases match TRBD1. The TCR originated in a man between 60 and 75 years old with acute or convalescent COVID-19. The sequenced DNA: TGTGCCAGCAGTCGACCTTCGACAGGGGGCGAATATGGCTACACCTTC. This is translated as CASSRPSTGGEYGYTF.